This T cell receptor beta chain emerged from a study of vaccination and CD4 T cells after COVID-19 (dated by TCRdb to 2021 to 2024). In terms of the full investigation: SARS-CoV-2 positivity had been established in the convalescent patients by nasal swab PCR, and mild disease was recorded in roughly 10 of these patients and severe disease in one. Six males and four females were included in the convalescent cohort, with two Hispanic individuals, seven Caucasians, two Asians and one multiracial person represented. Participants got two doses of the Pfizer-BioNTech BNT162b2 vaccine (n=8) or two doses of the Moderna mRNA-1273 vaccine (n=2). Post-COVID blood samples from convalescent patients were collected a median of 101 days after diagnosis, with a range of roughly 30 to 161 days. Post-vaccine blood samples were obtained a median of roughly 75 days after the second vaccine dose, with a range of roughly 12 to 250 days. Overlapping spike peptide pools from SARS-CoV-2 and from the common cold coronaviruses HCoV-NL63, HCoV-OC43 and HCoV-229E were used as culture stimuli. Control cultures used a CEFX viral epitope pool as positive control, an HIV-1 Nef peptide pool as negative control, or no peptide. In over 8 COVID-19 convalescent patients and a handful of infection-naive healthy vaccine recipients, researchers compared the spike-specific CD4+ TCR repertoire from before mRNA vaccination with the repertoire from after.

Concerning this clonotype itself: This clone's antigen is unknown. No quality values exist for individual bases; no much larger clone is one base distant.

The treatment or condition label corresponds to: roughly ten-day PBMC culture with coronavirus spike peptide pools or control peptides (ViraFEST assay). The ViraFEST assay was used in the study, in which antigen-specific T cells were expanded with peptide pools and expanded clonotypes were subsequently identified by TCR sequencing. The convalescent patients' positive SARS-CoV-2 PCR tests were from March to December 2020, which was before the Alpha, Beta and Delta variants emerged in the United States. About 2 million PBMCs per well were cultured in IMDM with approximately 4.9% human AB serum and approximately 9.1 IU/ml IL-2, plus 10 ug/ml peptide pools. On days 3 and 7, half of the culture medium was replaced with fresh IL-2-containing medium. After ten to eleven days of culture, CD4+ T cells were isolated by negative selection using the EasySep CD4+ T cell isolation kit. Ficoll-Paque Plus gradient centrifugation was used to isolate PBMCs from whole blood, and the isolated PBMCs were then either used fresh or cryopreserved at -140C. Triplicate wells were generally used for each culture condition.

Summary of the overall study and its limitations: The number of convalescent patients in the study was relatively small, and the study did not examine early timepoints following natural infection. The median number of SARS-CoV-2-reactive clonotypes rose from 20 to 25 after infection to 38 after vaccination, but the change was not significant. In convalescent patients, a median around 86% of post-vaccine SARS-CoV-2-reactive clones were detected only after vaccination, suggesting vaccine-specific priming. Of the vaccine-specific clones in convalescent patients, 304 of 307, or nearly all, reacted only to SARS-CoV-2 spike and did not cross-react with common cold coronaviruses.

The germline V gene specifies SNHLY as CDR1 and FYNNEI as CDR2. V is pared back by 5 bases and J by 10 bases, with 14 bases lying between the germline termini. The CDR3 sequence holds 13 residues, the cysteine and phenylalanine included. Solely the CDR3 DNA is kept, with 39 bases framed from the first base. The library was made by PCR. DNA from cultured CD4+ T cells was subjected to TCR sequencing with the Oncomine TCR Beta short-read assay at the Johns Hopkins FTIC core. The QIAamp micro DNA kit was used to extract genomic DNA from the cultured CD4+ T cells. Oncomine TCR Beta libraries made from cultured CD4+ T cells were pooled using unique dual indexes and sequenced on an Illumina iSeq 100. As for how the authors treated the data: Non-productive sequences were removed, and CDR3s not starting with C, not ending with F or W, or shorter than 7 amino acids were discarded. Antigen-specific clonotypes were identified using the MANAFEST web application through comparison of peptide-stimulated wells with reference and other culture wells. To be called positive, a clone needed an FDR below 0.05, an odds ratio above 5, and a productive frequency above 0.1% in at least two of three replicate wells. Clonotypes that were significantly expanded in both SARS-CoV-2 spike wells and at least one common cold coronavirus spike condition were defined as cross-reactive. CDR3 homology was assessed with Levenshtein distances (stringdist) and unrooted phylogenetic trees (ape) in R version 3.6.1. TCRdb redid the processing of the public reads, applying fastp at Q25 and MiXCR, and retained in-frame beta chains. One record per CDR3 amino acid sequence lists the most common genes and DNA. The V and J calls, along with clone size, are taken from TCRdb and not from the paper's own processing. This sample lists roughly 12,000 distinct CDR3 sequences; 35% to 55% were detected once. Of the sample, approximately 18% falls within the top ten clones.

The sequencing sample was made of cultured CD4+ T cells from blood. Rearrangement joined TRBV2 to TRBJ1-4, with the D gene too uncertain to name. The source is a human donor with COVID-19. Here is the DNA: TGTGCCAGCAGTACTGACTTGAGCGGAAAACTGTTTTTT. Translation gives CASSTDLSGKLFF.